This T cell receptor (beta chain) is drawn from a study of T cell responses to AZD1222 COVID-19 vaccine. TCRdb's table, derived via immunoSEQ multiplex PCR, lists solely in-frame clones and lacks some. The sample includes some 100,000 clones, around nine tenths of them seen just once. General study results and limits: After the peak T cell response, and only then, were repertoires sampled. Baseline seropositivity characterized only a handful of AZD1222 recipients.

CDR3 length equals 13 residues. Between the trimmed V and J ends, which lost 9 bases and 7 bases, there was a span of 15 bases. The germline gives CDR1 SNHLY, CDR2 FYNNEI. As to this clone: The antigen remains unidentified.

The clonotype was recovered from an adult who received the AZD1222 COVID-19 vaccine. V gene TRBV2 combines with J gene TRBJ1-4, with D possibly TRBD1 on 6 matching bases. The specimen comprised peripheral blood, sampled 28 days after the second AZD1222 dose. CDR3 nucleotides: TGTGCCAGTGGACAGCCCCCGGGTGAAAAACTGTTTTTT. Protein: CASGQPPGEKLFF.